This T cell receptor beta chain was profiled in a study of blood T cells in healthy people across ages (dated by TCRdb to 2013 to 2016). About the investigation overall: Template switching captured roughly one uniquely barcoded TCR beta cDNA molecule per two T cells in model experiments. To track age-related changes in TCR beta repertoire diversity, the study relied on deep sequencing normalized with unique cDNA molecular identifiers. The donors were split into four age groups: young (average 16 years), middle-aged (39), aged (more than 55) and long-lived (82). Donors of different ages were randomly distributed across sequencing lanes to avoid experimental bias. The study analyzed two additional independent replicas of 1 million unique cDNA reads from the same blood draw for two donors, one aged 18 to 29 and one aged 80 or older. Findings and caveats that apply to the study as a whole: Because donor CMV infection status was unknown, age-related changes in expanded clonotypes were potentially confounded. There was a strong correlation between observed TCR beta diversity and the percentage of naive T cells measured by flow cytometry. The long-lived group showed more naive CD4+ T cells, fewer expanded clones and increased TCR diversity than the aged group, suggesting age selection. Estimates of total diversity based on one million sequenced T cells were considered lower bounds and underestimates. Conclusive comparison of naive and antigen-experienced compartments was prevented by the profiling of bulk unsorted PBMCs. As age increased, observed TCR beta diversity per million T cells dropped in a roughly linear way, and a significant reduction was already evident by age 40.

The approximately 39 donors, aged about 6 to 100 years, were systemically healthy Caucasian individuals from Russia. About 10 milliliters of peripheral blood were drawn from each donor into EDTA-treated Vacutainer tubes. Ficoll-Paque density-gradient centrifugation was used to isolate PBMCs, with at least 7 million obtained per sample. Trizol reagent was used to extract total RNA from the PBMCs, yielding at least 6 micrograms per sample. The percentages of naive CD45RAhigh/CD27high T cells were determined by flow cytometry on a PBMC aliquot from every donor. This clonotype has just a few counts. Its antigen is not yet known. Base quality data are lacking; no much larger clone is found one base away. Relative to germline, V is 5 bases shorter and J is 4 bases shorter, with 18 bases between their ends. Looking up the germline V gene yields CDR1 LGHNA and CDR2 YNFKEQ. The CDR3, from cysteine to phenylalanine, totals 16 residues. Only the CDR3 part of the read is kept: 48 bases, read in frame from the first base.

Library construction relied on 5' RACE. The instrument given in TCRdb is Illumina HiSeq 2500. A second roughly 6 to 12 cycle PCR used a sample-barcoded 5' primer and a J-beta primer mix. A unique molecular identifier was introduced onto each TCR beta cDNA molecule by a template-switch 5' adaptor carrying 12 random nucleotides. Each sample yielded at least 3 million CDR3-containing paired-end reads. The Mint cDNA synthesis kit, primed by a TRBC-specific oligonucleotide, was used to synthesize first-strand cDNA from all RNA. All cDNA was treated with uracil-DNA glycosylase and then went through a first 18-cycle PCR with the universal primers M1SS and BC2_uni_R. The authors processed their data as follows. Each sample was normalized by randomly selecting 1 million high-quality reads, each carrying a distinct molecular identifier. Reads with shared molecular identifiers were discarded instead of being binned into consensus sequences. CDR3 identification, clonotype clustering and error correction used MiTCR with a Q25 quality threshold and the strictest error-elimination algorithm. A nonparametric unseen species model with Euler transformation was used to estimate a lower bound on total TCR beta diversity. The public reads were reanalyzed by TCRdb: fastp trimming at Q25, MiXCR alignment, in-frame beta chains only. Each record represents a unique CDR3 protein, reported with the most common genes and DNA among its rows. These V and J calls are TCRdb output, not the study's own analysis. In all, the sample holds about 1.5 million distinct CDR3 sequences, and about 45% of those were seen once. Of the sample, roughly 3.7% falls within the top ten clones.

The sequenced sample consisted of blood. The V and J segments used are TRBV4-2 and TRBJ2-1; possibly the D gene is TRBD2, per 7 matching bases. The TCR sequence derives from a woman under 30 in good health. The DNA reads TGTGCCAGCAGCTCGGCCGGGGGGACAATTTACAATGAGCAGTTCTTC. Its product reads: CASSSAGGTIYNEQFF.